This record covers a single TCR beta chain. Its antigen remains unknown. The same CDR3 can be traced to other DNA sequences in this sample. The sample belongs to a study of radiation and T cells in renal cell carcinoma. Across the study: Nephrectomy followed 15 Gy stereotactic body radiation by 4 weeks. General study findings and limits: Baseline intratumoral clonotype presence is unknown without pretreatment biopsies. In blood, top tumor clones expanded by 2 weeks, shrinking by 4.

Stated time point: baseline pretreatment blood. Treatment here: 15 Gy SBRT to primary tumor, nephrectomy 4 weeks later. Radiation-treated patients gave blood at baseline, week 2 and week 4. Sequencing used immunoSEQ multiplex PCR; TCRdb keeps in-frame clones, though not all of them. The table records approximately 150,000 clones, around 90% of them present only once. Sequences were derived from blood, sampled from a patient whose treatment included radiotherapy and nephrectomy. The clonotype comes from a woman aged 70-85 years with renal cell carcinoma.

The CDR3 sequence is CSVEGTGAYEQYF. The CDR3 bases are TGCAGCGTTGAGGGGACAGGGGCCTACGAGCAGTACTTC. This sequence joins TRBV29-1 and TRBJ2-7; 10 bases are shared with TRBD1. CDR1 and CDR2 from the germline V gene are SQVTM and ANQGSEA. The CDR3 totals 13 residues. Trimming removed 3 bases from V and 2 bases from J; junction bases left unmatched: 1.